Below, 16 T cell receptor beta chains from the same sample are listed, as sequenced in a study of T cell clonotyping in hematopoietic cell transplantation. Sequenced by immunoSEQ multiplex PCR; TCRdb stores in-frame clones only, minus some. The sample includes tens of thousands of clones, 90% to 95% of them seen just once. Time point of the sample: recipient sample about 28 days before transplant, after cytoreduction. The sample was peripheral blood mononuclear cells, taken before stem cell transplant. These receptors were taken from a man aged 50 to 60 with acute myeloid leukemia. Some clones in this sample may be carry-over from other donors' samples.

This clone was seen only a few times. The rearrangement uses TRBV6-5 and TRBJ2-3, with a possible D match to TRBD2 (6 bases). This CDR3 has 16 residues. Trimming shortened V by 0 bases and J by 6 bases, and 16 bases separated the two germline ends. Germline V gene lookup returns CDR1 MNHEY and CDR2 SVGAGI. The CDR3 nucleotides are TGTGCCAGCAGTTACTCGTCGGGACTTTTGGCGGATACGCAGTATTTT. Its translation is CASSYSSGLLADTQYF.

The V call is TRBV19, the J call TRBJ2-7; tentative D call: TRBD1 (7 bases). Between the trimmed V and J ends, which lost 5 bases and 4 bases, there was a span of 15 bases. CDR1 and CDR2 from the germline V gene are LNHDA and SQIVND (reference sequence). This CDR3 is built from 14 residues. The CDR3 here is CASSDRDSSYEQYF. The CDR3, as DNA: TGTGCCAGTAGTGACAGGGACTCGAGTTACGAGCAGTACTTC.

This sequence joins TRBV4-2 and TRBJ1-5; no firm D call. The germline V gene has CDR1 LGHNA and CDR2 YNFKEQ. The CDR3 is 16 amino acids. The V gene lost 0 bases and the J gene lost 0 bases, with 9 bases spanning the gap. The CDR3 region has the DNA TGTGCCAGCAGCCAAGAAGCGGGTTATAGCAATCAGCCCCAGCATTTT. Translation gives CASSQEAGYSNQPQHF.

The chain is built from TRBV6-5 and TRBJ2-7; 9 bases fit TRBD1. J gave up 4 bases and V 7 bases, and 8 bases lay outside the gene matches. The V gene's germline CDR1 is MNHEY and CDR2 SVGAGI. CDR3 length: 14 residues. CDR3 DNA sequence: TGTGCCAGCACCCGGGGACAGGGTAGTTACGAGCAGTACTTC. Protein sequence: CASTRGQGSYEQYF.

The chain is built from TRBV6-5 and TRBJ2-7; a possible D gene is TRBD1 (5 bases). CDR3 length equals 13 residues. Germline CDR1 is MNHEY and CDR2 is SVGAGI. V lost 5 bases, J lost 3 bases, and 11 bases lay in between. The CDR3 loop reads CASSPTGGYEQYF. The CDR3 nucleotides read TGTGCCAGCAGTCCTACAGGCGGCTACGAGCAGTACTTC.

The chain recombines TRBV27 with TRBJ1-4; possibly TRBD1 for D (6 bases). The germline V gene encodes CDR1 MNHEY and CDR2 SMNVEV (reference sequence). Deletions cut 4 bases from V and 8 bases from J, with 17 bases between. The CDR3 runs to 15 residues. The CDR3 nucleotides are TGTGCCAGCAGTTCGGATCCCGAGGGGGACGAAAAACTGTTTTTT. It codes for CASSSDPEGDEKLFF.

The CDR3 DNA follows: TGTGCCAGCAGAACCCGGGACAGGTCCTACGAGCAGTACTTC. This translates into CASRTRDRSYEQYF. The chain recombines TRBV28 with TRBJ2-7, with 8 bases aligning to TRBD1. The CDR3 is 14 residues long. Unmatched junction bases numbered 5, after V lost 6 bases and J lost 1 base. Germline assignment: CDR1 MDHEN and CDR2 SYDVKM.

The chain recombines TRBV13 with TRBJ2-7; 7 bases are a match to TRBD1. Germline trimming cut 0 bases from V and 1 base from J; bases unmatched to any gene: 6. The CDR3 has 16 amino acids. CDR1 is PRHDT, CDR2 FYEKMQ, per germline (reference sequence). The DNA of the CDR3 is TGTGCCAGCAGCTTAGGCGGGACAGAGACTTCCTACGAGCAGTACTTC. It encodes CASSLGGTETSYEQYF.

V and J are TRBV5-1 and TRBJ2-3; maybe TRBD2 (7 bases). Germline V gene sequence: CDR1 SGHRS, CDR2 YFSETQ. This CDR3 spans 17 amino acids. With 1 base removed from V and 7 bases from J, the gap between germline ends came to 22 bases. CDR3 in DNA: TGCGCCAGCAGCTTGCCCACCGGGGGGCGGGGGTGGAATACGCAGTATTTT. This encodes CASSLPTGGRGWNTQYF. Supplemented by reference TRBV5-1 and TRBJ2-3, the full variable domain reads KAGVTQTPRYLIKTRGQQVTLSCSPISGHRSVSWYQQTPGQGLQFLFEYFSETQRNKGNFPGRFSGRQFSNSRSEMNVSTLELGDSALYLCASSLPTGGRGWNTQYFGPGTRLTVL.

J is TRBJ2-7 and V is TRBV19, with a weak D call TRBD2 (6 bases). V was shortened by 1 base and J by 0 bases, with 10 bases between the two germline ends. Germline CDR1 and CDR2: LNHDA and SQIVND (reference sequence). The CDR3 runs 15 residues. The CDR3 loop is CASSIAHGSSYEQYF. The DNA of the CDR3 is TGTGCCAGTAGTATAGCTCACGGGAGCTCCTACGAGCAGTACTTC.

The V gene is TRBV28, the J gene TRBJ1-1; 7 nucleotides agree with TRBD1. V lost 4 bases and J lost 0; bases outside the gene matches: 8. The CDR3 totals 16 residues. Germline assignment: CDR1 MDHEN and CDR2 SYDVKM. The CDR3 loop reads CASSSRQGYMNTEAFF. CDR3 nucleotide sequence: TGTGCCAGCAGTTCCCGACAGGGTTATATGAACACTGAAGCTTTCTTT. Drawing the rest from reference TRBV28 and TRBJ1-1, the complete variable domain is DVKVTQSSRYLVKRTGEKVFLECVQDMDHENMFWYRQDPGLGLRLIYFSYDVKMKEKGDIPEGYSVSREKKERFSLILESASTNQTSMYLCASSSRQGYMNTEAFFGQGTRLTVV.

This sequence joins TRBV7-2 and TRBJ1-2; no clear D gene. Between the trimmed V and J ends, which lost 1 base and 0 bases, there was a span of 9 bases. The CDR3 has 15 amino acids. The V gene's germline CDR1 is SGHTA and CDR2 FQGNSA. This CDR3 reads CASSLGPVANYGYTF. The CDR3 DNA sequence: TGTGCCAGCAGCTTAGGGCCAGTGGCTAACTATGGCTACACCTTC.

The J gene is TRBJ1-2, the V gene TRBV6-6, with no clear D. CDR1 is MNHNY and CDR2 is SVGAGI in the germline V gene (reference sequence). The length of the CDR3 is 13 residues. Trimming left V 2 bases short and J 6 bases short, with 10 bases between. The CDR3 here is CASSYRPRDGYTF. In DNA form, the CDR3 reads TGTGCCAGCAGTTACCGCCCGCGGGATGGCTACACCTTC.

The CDR3 is CASSYGATDTQYF. The CDR3 DNA follows: TGTGCCAGCAGTTATGGAGCGACAGATACGCAGTATTTT. V usage is TRBV6-5 and J usage is TRBJ2-3, with D uncertain. This CDR3 region has 13 residues. CDR1 is MNHEY, CDR2 SVGAGI, per germline. Trimming shortened V by 3 bases and J by 3 bases, and 7 bases separated the two germline ends.

The gene calls are TRBV23-1 and TRBJ1-1, with D perhaps matching TRBD1 (6 bases). TRBV23-1 is sorted into the ORF group, with uncertain function. This CDR3 has 15 residues. V gave up 0 bases and J gave up 1 base, with 9 bases separating them. CDR3 sequence (DNA): TGCGCCAGCAGTCAATCATCAGGGGAGAACACTGAAGCTTTCTTT. Protein product: CASSQSSGENTEAFF.

This chain joins TRBV30 and TRBJ2-1; the match to TRBD2 covers 9 bases. The trim removed 6 bases at V and 4 bases at J, leaving 10 bases unmatched. From germline, CDR1 is GTSNPN and CDR2 SVGIG (reference sequence). The CDR3 has 15 residues. CDR3 residues: CACLRGLAGYNEQFF. Written as DNA, the CDR3 is TGTGCCTGTTTACGGGGGCTAGCGGGATACAATGAGCAGTTCTTC.